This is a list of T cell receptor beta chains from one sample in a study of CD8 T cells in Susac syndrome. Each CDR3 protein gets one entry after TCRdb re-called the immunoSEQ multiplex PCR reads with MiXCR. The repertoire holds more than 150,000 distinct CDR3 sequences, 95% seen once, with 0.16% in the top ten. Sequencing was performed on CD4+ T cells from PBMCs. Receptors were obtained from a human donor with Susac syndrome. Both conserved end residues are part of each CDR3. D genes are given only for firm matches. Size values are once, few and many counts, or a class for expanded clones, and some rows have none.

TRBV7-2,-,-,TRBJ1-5,TGTGCCAGCAGCTTAGCCCACTCAAATCAGCCCCAGCATTTT,CASSLAHSNQPQHF
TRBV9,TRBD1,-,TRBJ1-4,TGTGCCAGCAGCCCCCGGGACAGGGCAACTAATGAAAAACTGTTTTTT,CASSPRDRATNEKLFF
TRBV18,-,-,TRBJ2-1,TGTGCCAGCTCACCAAAGTATGAGCAGTTCTTC,CASSPKYEQFF
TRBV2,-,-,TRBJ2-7,TGTGCCAGCAGTCACGGGGTGGAGCAGTACTTC,CASSHGVEQYF
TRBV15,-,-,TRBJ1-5,TGTGCCACCAGCACCCCAGGATCTTCTAGCAATCAGCCCCAGCATTTT,CATSTPGSSSNQPQHF
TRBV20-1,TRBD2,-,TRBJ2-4,TGCAGTGGGGCTAGCGGGGGGGCTGGCAAAAACATTCAGTACTTC,CSGASGGAGKNIQYF
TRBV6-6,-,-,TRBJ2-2,TGTGCCAGCAGTTATAGCGCCGGGGAGCTGTTTTTT,CASSYSAGELFF
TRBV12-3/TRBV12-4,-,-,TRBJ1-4,TGTGCCAGCAGTTTACCAGACAAAAAACTGTTTTTT,CASSLPDKKLFF
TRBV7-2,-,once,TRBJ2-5,TGTGCCAGCAGCTTAGAATACGGGAGCGGCGAGACCCAGTACTTC,CASSLEYGSGETQYF
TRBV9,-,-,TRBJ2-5,TGTGCCAGCAGCGTAGATCAAGGTGGTCAAGAGACCCAGTACTTC,CASSVDQGGQETQYF
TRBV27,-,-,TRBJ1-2,TGTGCCAGCAGATCCGCGGGGGCCCATGACTATGGCTACACCTTC,CASRSAGAHDYGYTF
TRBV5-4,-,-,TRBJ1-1,TGTGCCAGCAGCCCGACCGCAGCTCTGAACACTGAAGCTTTCTTT,CASSPTAALNTEAFF
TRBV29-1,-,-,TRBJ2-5,TGCAGCGTTGATCACGGAGAGACCCAGTACTTC,CSVDHGETQYF
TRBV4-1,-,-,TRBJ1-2,TGCGCCAGCAGCCAAGGGGATCCAGGAGGTGGCTACACCTTC,CASSQGDPGGGYTF
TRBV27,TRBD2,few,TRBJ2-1,TGTGCCAGCAGTTTAGCGGGGGGCTTGTACAATGAGCAGTTCTTC,CASSLAGGLYNEQFF
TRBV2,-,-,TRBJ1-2,TGTGCCAGCAGGGAGACGAGGACACCTGGCTACACCTTC,CASRETRTPGYTF
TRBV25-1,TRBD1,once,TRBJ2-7,TGTGCCAGCAGGACAGGGGGCTACGAGCAGTACTTC,CASRTGGYEQYF
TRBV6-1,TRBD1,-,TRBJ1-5,TGTGCCAGCAGTGAACCACAGGGGGAACTTGATCCCCAGCATTTT,CASSEPQGELDPQHF
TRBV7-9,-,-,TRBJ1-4,TGTGCCAGCAGCTCCACAGGGTCCTTTAATGAAAAACTGTTTTTT,CASSSTGSFNEKLFF
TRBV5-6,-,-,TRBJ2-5,TGTGCCAGCAGCTTGTCGGGGGCGCGAGGGGAGACCCAGTACTTC,CASSLSGARGETQYF
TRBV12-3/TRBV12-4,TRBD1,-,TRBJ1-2,TGTGCCAGCAGGACAGGGGGCTTAGGGGGCTACACCTTC,CASRTGGLGGYTF
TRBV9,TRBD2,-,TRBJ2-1,TGTGCCAGCAGCGTAGCGGGGGGTCCCAATGAGCAGTTCTTC,CASSVAGGPNEQFF
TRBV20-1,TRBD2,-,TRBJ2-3,TGCAGTGCTAGAGTCCCGGGACTAGAAACAGATACGCAGTATTTT,CSARVPGLETDTQYF
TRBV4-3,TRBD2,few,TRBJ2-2,TGCGCCAGCAGCCAAGATATTGGGACTAGCACCGGGGAGCTGTTTTTT,CASSQDIGTSTGELFF
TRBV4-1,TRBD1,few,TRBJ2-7,TGCGCCAGCACTGACAGGGCGGGCGAGCAGTACTTC,CASTDRAGEQYF
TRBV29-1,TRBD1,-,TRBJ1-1,TGCAGCGTTGAGGGACAGGGCAGGACTGAAGCTTTCTTT,CSVEGQGRTEAFF
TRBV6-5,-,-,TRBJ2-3,TGTGCCAGCAACAGGGCGGGCACAGATACGCAGTATTTT,CASNRAGTDTQYF
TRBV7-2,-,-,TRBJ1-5,TGTGCCAGCAGCTCATCCGGGACAAACAATCAGCCCCAGCATTTT,CASSSSGTNNQPQHF
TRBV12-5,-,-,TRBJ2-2,TGTGCTAGTGGTTTGGTCTGGTCGGGCACCGGGGAGCTGTTTTTT,CASGLVWSGTGELFF